This paragraph covers one T cell receptor (beta chain) sequence. How the authors handled the data: Estimation of nucleated cell counts was performed using reference gene primer amplification. Some clones are missing from TCRdb's copy, which holds only in-frame ones; the method was immunoSEQ multiplex PCR. V and J calls and clone size are given by that table; D and trimming were obtained from the DNA. The table has more than 75,000 clones, approximately 81% seen once; the top ten hold about 14%. Germline values: CDR1 PRHDT, CDR2 FYEKMQ (reference sequence). The CDR3 has 13 amino acids. The source of the sample is a study of blood T cell repertoires in COVID-19. Study details: COVID-19 samples, acute and convalescent, were from the United States, Italy and Spain.

The sequence was obtained from a woman in her 70s with acute or convalescent COVID-19. The sequenced sample consisted of peripheral blood. The chain couples TRBV13 to TRBJ1-2; a weak D match, TRBD1 (6 bases). The CDR3 DNA follows: TGTGCGGGTCGCGGGAGTCTCACAGGGTCCTCCACCTTC. Amino acid sequence: CAGRGSLTGSSTF.